One TCR beta chain is described in this entry. Its target is unknown. The data were obtained in a study of cytomegalovirus exposure and HLA in healthy donors. General observations from the study: Cytomegalovirus-associated status was assigned to approximately 160 TCR beta chains. A later analysis appeared to link common viral pathogens to several of the most significant clusters. Earlier findings revealed that most TCR beta V segments proved productive either about 87% or about 30% of the time.

Primers: 60 Vbeta forward and 13 Jbeta reverse. Profiling relied on immunoSEQ multiplex PCR, and the TCRdb table lists in-frame clones only, not all of them. Among about 120,000 clones, more than 60% were seen once, and the ten largest hold around 3%. The clonotype comes from a woman in her thirties or forties in good health and CMV-seropositive. Sequencing was performed on PBMCs.

CDR3 sequence (DNA): TGCGCCAGCAGCCCCTGGACAGGGGAGAATAACTATGGCTACACCTTC. Its translation is CASSPWTGENNYGYTF. The genes are TRBV5-1 and TRBJ1-2, with 9 bases matching TRBD1. The junction had 8 bases not matched to a gene; V was cut back by 4 bases and J by 1 base. Looked up from germline, CDR1 is SGHRS and CDR2 is YFSETQ. The CDR3 has 16 residues.